This T cell receptor (beta chain) was retrieved from a study of blood T cell repertoires in COVID-19. Study-wide context: Samples representing acute and convalescent COVID-19 were sourced from the United States, Italy and Spain.

The authors' processing: Estimates of nucleated cell counts were drawn from the amplification of reference gene primers. This table comes from immunoSEQ multiplex PCR, and its TCRdb copy is limited to in-frame clones, with some not included. For V, J and clone size, that table is used; D and trimming come from the DNA. The table lists roughly 150,000 clones, around 80% of them singletons. Germline V gene lookup returns CDR1 SEHNR and CDR2 FQNEAQ (reference sequence). Deletions cut 5 bases from V and 8 bases from J, with 15 bases between. This CDR3 has 13 amino acids. This sequence originates from a man aged 60 to 69 with acute or convalescent COVID-19. The source material was peripheral blood. The chain combines TRBV7-9 with TRBJ2-5; the D is unclear. For the CDR3, the DNA is TGTGCCAGCAGCGCTGACACGGTCGGTACCCAGTACTTC. The encoded protein is CASSADTVGTQYF.